The 5 T cell receptor beta chains given below trace back to one sample, sequenced in a study of blood T cell repertoires in COVID-19. Libraries were prepared by immunoSEQ multiplex PCR; TCRdb keeps only in-frame clonotypes and omits some of them. The sample includes a few hundred thousand clones, about 89% seen only once; the top ten take 2% to 2.5%. The specimen was peripheral blood. The receptors were sampled from a man aged 50 or older with acute or convalescent COVID-19.

J is TRBJ1-1 and V is TRBV7-3; D remains unclear. With 5 bases removed from V and 1 base from J, the gap between germline ends came to 14 bases. In germline, CDR1 is SGHTA, CDR2 FQGTGA. The CDR3 is made up of 15 amino acids. The CDR3 here is CASSPTGGGNTEAFF. CDR3 coding DNA: TGTGCCAGCAGCCCGACGGGAGGAGGGAACACTGAAGCTTTCTTT.

The V call is TRBV5-4, the J call TRBJ2-5; D possibly corresponds to TRBD1 (6 bases). The CDR3 extends over 16 amino acids. Per the germline V gene, CDR1 is SGHNT and CDR2 is YYREEE (reference sequence). The V gene lost 0 bases and the J gene lost 4 bases, with 16 bases spanning the gap. The CDR3 region is CASSLAGALAGETQYF. CDR3 DNA: TGTGCCAGCAGCTTGGCAGGGGCGCTCGCAGGAGAGACCCAGTACTTC.

The chain employs TRBV7-2 and TRBJ1-6; D is possibly TRBD1 (5 bases). The germline gives CDR1 SGHTA, CDR2 FQGNSA. The ends were cut back, 5 bases at V and 8 bases at J, with 10 bases in the middle. The CDR3 runs to 13 residues. The CDR3 reads CASSRPGDSPLHF. CDR3 nucleotides: TGTGCCAGCAGCCGGCCGGGGGATTCACCCCTCCACTTT.

The chain carries TRBV12-3 or TRBV12-4 and TRBJ1-1, with D maybe TRBD1 (5 bases). Trimming stripped 6 bases from V and 6 bases from J, with 11 bases between. The CDR3 totals 12 residues. The CDR3 DNA reads as TGTGCCAGCAGCATCTCAGGGTCTGAAGCTTTCTTT. Its translation: CASSISGSEAFF.

The V gene is TRBV11-3, the J gene TRBJ1-1, with D possibly being TRBD1 (6 bases). V dropped 5 bases and J dropped 8 bases, with 15 bases sitting between them. Looked up from germline, CDR1 is SGHNT and CDR2 is YENEEA. This CDR3 spans 13 amino acids. The DNA of the CDR3 is TGTGCCAGCAGCCAAGAATCAGGGGCAGAAGCTTTCTTT. This encodes CASSQESGAEAFF.